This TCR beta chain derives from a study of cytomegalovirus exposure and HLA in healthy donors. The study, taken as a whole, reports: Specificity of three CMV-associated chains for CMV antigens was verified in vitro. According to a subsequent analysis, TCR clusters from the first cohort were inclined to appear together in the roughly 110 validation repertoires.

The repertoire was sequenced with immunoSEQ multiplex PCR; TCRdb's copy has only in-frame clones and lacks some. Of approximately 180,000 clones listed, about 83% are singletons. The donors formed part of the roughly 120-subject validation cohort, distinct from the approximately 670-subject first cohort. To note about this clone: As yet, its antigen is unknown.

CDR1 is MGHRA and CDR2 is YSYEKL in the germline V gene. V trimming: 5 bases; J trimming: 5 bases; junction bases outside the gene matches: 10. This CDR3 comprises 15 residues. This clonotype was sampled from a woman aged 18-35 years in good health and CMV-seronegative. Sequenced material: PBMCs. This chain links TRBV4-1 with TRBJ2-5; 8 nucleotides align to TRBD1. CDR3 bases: TGCGCCAGCAGCTTCACTCAGGGGGCAATGGAGACCCAGTACTTC. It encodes CASSFTQGAMETQYF.